This T cell receptor (beta chain) emerged from a study of cytomegalovirus exposure and HLA in healthy donors. Study-wide results and caveats: Reports showed the classifier diagnosing cytomegalovirus status with high specificity and sensitivity. Most likely, a cluster of highly shared sequence variants arose as a sequencing artifact.

This CDR3 is built from 14 residues. The V end lost 1 base, the J end lost 0 bases, and 8 bases lay between the germline ends. Germline V gene sequence: CDR1 SGHDT, CDR2 YYEEEE. A note on this clone: The target antigen is unknown.

The PCR had 60 Vbeta and 13 Jbeta primers. Assay used: immunoSEQ multiplex PCR; TCRdb lists only in-frame clones, some missing. The sample contains 110,000 to 150,000 clones, roughly 76% of which appear only once. Material for sequencing was PBMCs. The V and J genes are TRBV5-6 and TRBJ2-7; D gene unclear. The sequence was obtained from a woman in her thirties or forties in good health and CMV-seronegative. The CDR3 DNA sequence: TGTGCCAGCAGCTTGTTGCGGAGCTCCTACGAGCAGTACTTC. As protein: CASSLLRSSYEQYF. The full variable domain, completed using reference TRBV5-6 and TRBJ2-7, is DAGVTQSPTHLIKTRGQQVTLRCSPKSGHDTVSWYQQALGQGPQFIFQYYEEEERQRGNFPDRFSGHQFPNYSSELNVNALLLGDSALYLCASSLLRSSYEQYFGPGTRLTVT.